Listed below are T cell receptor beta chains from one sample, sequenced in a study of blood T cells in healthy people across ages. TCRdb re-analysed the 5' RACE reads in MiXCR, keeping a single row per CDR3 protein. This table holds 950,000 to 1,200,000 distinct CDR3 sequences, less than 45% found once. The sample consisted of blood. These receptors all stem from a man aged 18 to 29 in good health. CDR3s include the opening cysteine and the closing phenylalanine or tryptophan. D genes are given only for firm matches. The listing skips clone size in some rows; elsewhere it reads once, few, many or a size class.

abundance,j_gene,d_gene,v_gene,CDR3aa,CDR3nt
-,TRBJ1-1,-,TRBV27,CASSFTGADIMNTEAFF,TGTGCCAGCAGTTTCACAGGCGCCGATATCATGAACACTGAAGCTTTCTTT
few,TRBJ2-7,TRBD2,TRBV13,CASSLGTSGGEQYF,TGTGCCAGCAGCCTAGGGACTAGCGGTGGTGAGCAGTACTTC
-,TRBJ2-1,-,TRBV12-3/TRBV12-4,CASTPRNYGHEQFF,TGTGCCAGCACCCCTAGGAATTATGGGCATGAGCAGTTCTTC
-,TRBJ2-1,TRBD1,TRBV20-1,CSAIRDRPYNEQFF,TGCAGTGCCATCCGGGACAGACCTTACAATGAGCAGTTCTTC
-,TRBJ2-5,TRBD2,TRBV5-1,CASNDVAGAQETQYF,TGCGCCAGCAACGACGTAGCGGGGGCTCAAGAGACCCAGTACTTC
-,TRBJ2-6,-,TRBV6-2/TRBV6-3,CASTDPQFTISGANVLTF,TGTGCCAGCACCGATCCCCAGTTTACCATCTCTGGGGCCAACGTCCTGACTTTC
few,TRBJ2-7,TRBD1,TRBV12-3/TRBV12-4,CASTPTGVYEQYF,TGTGCCAGCACCCCGACAGGGGTCTACGAGCAGTACTTC
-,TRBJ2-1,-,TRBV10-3,CAISVSLDHNEQFF,TGTGCCATCAGTGTCTCACTAGATCACAATGAGCAGTTCTTC
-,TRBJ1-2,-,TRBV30,CAWVDLLGYTF,TGTGCCTGGGTGGACTTATTGGGCTACACCTTC
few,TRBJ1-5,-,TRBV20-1,CSARLPGRNQPQHF,TGCAGTGCTAGGCTGCCAGGCCGAAATCAGCCCCAGCATTTT
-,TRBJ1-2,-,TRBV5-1,CASSPRPDGGYTF,TGCGCCAGCAGCCCCCGACCAGACGGTGGCTACACCTTC
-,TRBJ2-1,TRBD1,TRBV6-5,CASSLMIDRVEGYNEQFF,TGTGCCAGCAGTTTGATGATTGACAGGGTAGAGGGGTACAATGAGCAGTTCTTC
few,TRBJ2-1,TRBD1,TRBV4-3,CASSQGQGNNEQFF,TGCGCCAGCAGCCAAGGACAGGGAAACAATGAGCAGTTCTTC
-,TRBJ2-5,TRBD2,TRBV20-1,CSARTLAGYQETQYF,TGCAGTGCTAGAACCCTAGCGGGTTACCAAGAGACCCAGTACTTC
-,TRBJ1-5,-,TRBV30,CAWSGSHSNQPQHF,TGTGCCTGGAGTGGATCCCATAGCAATCAGCCCCAGCATTTT
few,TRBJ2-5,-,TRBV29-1,CSVEDLDPRQKETQYF,TGCAGCGTTGAAGACCTCGACCCCCGACAAAAAGAGACCCAGTACTTC
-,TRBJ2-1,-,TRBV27,CASWTAQYNEQFF,TGTGCCAGTTGGACAGCCCAATACAATGAGCAGTTCTTC
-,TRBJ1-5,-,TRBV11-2,CASSLGSGEGSNQPQHF,TGTGCCAGCAGCTTAGGTTCGGGGGAGGGAAGCAATCAGCCCCAGCATTTT
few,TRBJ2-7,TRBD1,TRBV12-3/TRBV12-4,CASRRTGGTYEQYF,TGTGCCAGCAGGAGGACAGGGGGGACCTACGAGCAGTACTTC
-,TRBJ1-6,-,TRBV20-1,CSARPARDNSPLHF,TGCAGTGCTAGACCCGCTAGGGATAATTCACCCCTCCACTTT
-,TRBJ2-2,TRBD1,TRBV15,CATSRDRKQGVTGELFF,TGTGCCACCAGCAGAGATCGGAAACAGGGGGTCACCGGGGAGCTGTTTTTT
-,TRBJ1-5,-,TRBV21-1,CASSKGQADNQPQHF,TGTGCCAGCAGCAAAGGACAGGCGGACAATCAGCCCCAGCATTTT
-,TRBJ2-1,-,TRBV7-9,CASTKSGSHNEQFF,TGTGCCAGCACCAAAAGCGGCAGCCACAATGAGCAGTTCTTC
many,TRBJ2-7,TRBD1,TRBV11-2,CASSLPDRAYEQYF,TGTGCCAGCAGCTTACCCGACAGGGCCTACGAGCAGTACTTC
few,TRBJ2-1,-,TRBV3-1,CASSQGWSSYNEQFF,TGTGCCAGCAGCCAAGGTTGGAGCTCCTACAATGAGCAGTTCTTC
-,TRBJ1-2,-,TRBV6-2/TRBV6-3,CASGYSDYGYTF,TGTGCCAGCGGGTACAGTGACTATGGCTACACCTTC
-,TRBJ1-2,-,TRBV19,CASSIKVGPNYGYTF,TGTGCCAGTAGTATCAAAGTAGGACCGAACTATGGCTACACCTTC
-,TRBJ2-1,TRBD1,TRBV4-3,CASSPRPWSGGYNEQFF,TGCGCCAGCAGCCCCCGTCCGTGGTCAGGGGGTTACAATGAGCAGTTCTTC
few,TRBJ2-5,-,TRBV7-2,CASSLTAGQETQYF,TGTGCCAGCAGCTTGACGGCAGGCCAAGAGACCCAGTACTTC
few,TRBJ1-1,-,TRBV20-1,CSASKAVSNTEAFF,TGCAGTGCTAGTAAAGCCGTATCGAACACTGAAGCTTTCTTT
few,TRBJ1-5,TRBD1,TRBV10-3,CAIRQGDSNQPQHF,TGTGCCATCAGACAGGGGGATAGCAATCAGCCCCAGCATTTT
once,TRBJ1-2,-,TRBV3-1,CASSQDLVGYGYTF,TGTGCCAGCAGCCAAGATCTTGTGGGCTATGGCTACACCTTC
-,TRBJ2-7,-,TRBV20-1,CSLRYEQYF,TGCAGTCTACGGTATGAGCAGTACTTC
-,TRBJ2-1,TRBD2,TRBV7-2,CASSPLPSGSSYNEQFF,TGTGCCAGCAGCCCCCTTCCCAGCGGGAGCTCCTACAATGAGCAGTTCTTC
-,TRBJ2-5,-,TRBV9,CASSVDSPYF,TGTGCCAGCAGCGTAGATAGCCCGTACTTC
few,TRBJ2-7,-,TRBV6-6,CASKGDGDPYYEQYF,TGTGCCAGCAAAGGGGACGGGGATCCGTACTACGAGCAGTACTTC
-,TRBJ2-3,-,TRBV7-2,CASSPPGVRTDTQYF,TGTGCCAGCAGCCCCCCCGGGGTACGCACAGATACGCAGTATTTT
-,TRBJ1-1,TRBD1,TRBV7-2,CASSRGQALGEAFF,TGTGCCAGCAGCCGGGGACAGGCCCTCGGTGAAGCTTTCTTT
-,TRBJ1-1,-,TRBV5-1,CASSPGWDEAFF,TGCGCCAGTTCCCCGGGGTGGGATGAAGCTTTCTTT
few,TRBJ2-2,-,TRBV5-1,CASSLQELGGNTGELFF,TGCGCCAGCAGCTTACAGGAGTTAGGGGGAAACACCGGGGAGCTGTTTTTT
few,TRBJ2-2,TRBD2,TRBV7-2,CASSLQAGFANTGELFF,TGTGCCAGCAGCTTACAAGCGGGGTTCGCGAACACCGGGGAGCTGTTTTTT
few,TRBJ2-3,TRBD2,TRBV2,CASSRHPGGSTDTKYF,TGTGCCAGCAGTCGCCACCCGGGGGGGAGCACAGATACGAAGTATTTT
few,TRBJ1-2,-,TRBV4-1,CASSQDKSTNYGYTF,TGCGCCAGCAGCCAAGATAAGAGTACAAACTATGGCTACACCTTC
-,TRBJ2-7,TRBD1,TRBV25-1,CASGRDRGVNDEQYF,TGTGCCAGCGGCAGGGACAGGGGAGTTAACGATGAGCAGTACTTC
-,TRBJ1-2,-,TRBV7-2,CASSRRKQNYGYTF,TGTGCCAGCAGCCGACGGAAGCAAAACTATGGCTACACCTTC
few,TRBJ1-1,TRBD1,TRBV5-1,CASSARDRGPSNTEAFF,TGCGCCAGCAGCGCCAGGGACAGGGGGCCATCGAACACTGAAGCTTTCTTT
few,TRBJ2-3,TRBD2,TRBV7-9,CASSQYRTSGTDTQYF,TGTGCCAGCAGCCAATATAGGACTAGTGGCACAGATACGCAGTATTTT
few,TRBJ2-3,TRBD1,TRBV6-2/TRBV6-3,CASSWTGWDSTDTQYF,TGTGCCAGCAGCTGGACAGGTTGGGATAGCACAGATACGCAGTATTTT
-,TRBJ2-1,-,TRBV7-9,CASSSGPGFYNEQFF,TGTGCCAGCAGCTCCGGGCCGGGATTTTACAATGAGCAGTTCTTC
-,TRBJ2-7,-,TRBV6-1,CASSEALQGLSYEQYF,TGTGCCAGCAGTGAAGCGCTTCAAGGGCTTTCCTACGAGCAGTACTTC
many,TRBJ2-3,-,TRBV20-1,CSANQGGADTQYF,TGCAGTGCTAACCAGGGGGGCGCAGATACGCAGTATTTT
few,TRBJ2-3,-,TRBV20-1,CSLQGQTDTQYF,TGCAGTCTTCAGGGGCAAACAGATACGCAGTATTTT
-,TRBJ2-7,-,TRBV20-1,CSARDPINYEQYF,TGCAGTGCTAGAGATCCAATAAACTACGAGCAGTACTTC
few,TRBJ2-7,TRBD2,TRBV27,CASSILHFGGSSYNEQYF,TGTGCCAGCTCTATCCTACATTTCGGGGGGTCCTCCTACAATGAGCAGTACTTC
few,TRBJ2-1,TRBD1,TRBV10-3,CAIRDRDNNEQFF,TGTGCCATCAGGGACAGGGACAACAATGAGCAGTTCTTC